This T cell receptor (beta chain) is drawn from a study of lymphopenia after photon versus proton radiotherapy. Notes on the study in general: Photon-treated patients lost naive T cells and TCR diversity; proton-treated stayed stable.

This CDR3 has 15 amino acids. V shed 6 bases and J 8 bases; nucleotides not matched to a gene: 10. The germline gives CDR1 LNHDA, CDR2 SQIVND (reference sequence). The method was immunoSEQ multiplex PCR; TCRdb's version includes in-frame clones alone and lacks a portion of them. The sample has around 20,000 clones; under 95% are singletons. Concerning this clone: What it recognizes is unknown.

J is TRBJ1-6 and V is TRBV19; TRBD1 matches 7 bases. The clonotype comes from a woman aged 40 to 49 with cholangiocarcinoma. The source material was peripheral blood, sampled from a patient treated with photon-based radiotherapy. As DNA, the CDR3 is TGTGCCAGTAGAGACAGGGTCGGTCCTCATTCACCCCTCCACTTT. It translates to CASRDRVGPHSPLHF.